This TCR beta chain stems from a study of cytomegalovirus exposure and HLA in healthy donors. This CDR3 spans 13 amino acids. Looked up from germline, CDR1 is SNHLY and CDR2 is FYNNEI. J lost 1 base, V lost 7 bases, and 3 bases had no gene match. PCR used 60 Vbeta primers and 13 Jbeta primers. Libraries were prepared by immunoSEQ multiplex PCR; TCRdb keeps only in-frame clonotypes and omits some of them. This sample has around 120,000 clones; about 73% occur once, and the top ten carry 5.5% to 8%. The source material was PBMCs. The clonotype comes from a woman in her thirties or forties in good health and CMV-seronegative. The chain recombines TRBV2 with TRBJ2-5, with 7 bases identical to TRBD1. CDR3 coding DNA: TGTGCCAGCAAGGGACAGCCCCAAGAGACCCAGTACTTC. Encoded protein: CASKGQPQETQYF. Complete variable domain (other parts from reference TRBV2 and TRBJ2-5): EPEVTQTPSHQVTQMGQEVILRCVPISNHLYFYWYRQILGQKVEFLVSFYNNEISEKSEIFDDQFSVERPDGSNFTLKIRSTKLEDSAMYFCASKGQPQETQYFGPGTRLLVL.